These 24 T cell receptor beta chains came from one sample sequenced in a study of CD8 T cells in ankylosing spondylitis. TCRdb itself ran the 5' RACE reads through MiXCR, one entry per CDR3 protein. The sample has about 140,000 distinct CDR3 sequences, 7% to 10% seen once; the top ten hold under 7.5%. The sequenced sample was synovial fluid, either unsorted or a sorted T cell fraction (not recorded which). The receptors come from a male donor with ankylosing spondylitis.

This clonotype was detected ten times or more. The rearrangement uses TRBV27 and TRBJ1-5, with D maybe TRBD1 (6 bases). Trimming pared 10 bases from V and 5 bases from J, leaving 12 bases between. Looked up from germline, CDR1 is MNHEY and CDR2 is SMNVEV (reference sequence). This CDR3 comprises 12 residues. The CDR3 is CAIKHRDQPQHF. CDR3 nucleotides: TGTGCCATCAAACACAGGGATCAGCCCCAGCATTTT.

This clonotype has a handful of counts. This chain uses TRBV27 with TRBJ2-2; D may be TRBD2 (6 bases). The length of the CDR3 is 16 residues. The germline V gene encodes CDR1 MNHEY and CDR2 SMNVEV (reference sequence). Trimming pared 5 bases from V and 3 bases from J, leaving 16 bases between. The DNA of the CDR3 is TGTGCCAGCAGTCGGCGGGTCACGGGGGACACCGGGGAGCTGTTTTTT. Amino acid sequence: CASSRRVTGDTGELFF.

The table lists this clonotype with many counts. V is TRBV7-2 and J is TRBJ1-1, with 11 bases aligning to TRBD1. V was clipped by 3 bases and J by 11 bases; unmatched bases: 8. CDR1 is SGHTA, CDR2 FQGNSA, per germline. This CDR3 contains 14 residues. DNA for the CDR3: TGTGCCAGCAGCTTCCGGGACAGGGGGGCTGGGGCTTTCTTT. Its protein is CASSFRDRGAGAFF.

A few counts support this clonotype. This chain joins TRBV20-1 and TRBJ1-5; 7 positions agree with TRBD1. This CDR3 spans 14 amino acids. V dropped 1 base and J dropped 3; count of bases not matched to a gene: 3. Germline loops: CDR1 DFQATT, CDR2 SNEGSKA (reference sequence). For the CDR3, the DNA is TGCAGTGCTAGAGCCAGGGGGTACAATCAGCCCCAGCATTTT. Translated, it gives CSARARGYNQPQHF.

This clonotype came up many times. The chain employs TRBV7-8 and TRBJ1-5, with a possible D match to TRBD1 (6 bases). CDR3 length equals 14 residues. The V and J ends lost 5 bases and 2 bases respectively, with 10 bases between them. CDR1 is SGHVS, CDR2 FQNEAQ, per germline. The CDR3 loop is CASSDRGGNQPQHF. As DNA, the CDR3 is TGTGCCAGCAGCGATAGGGGGGGCAATCAGCCCCAGCATTTT.

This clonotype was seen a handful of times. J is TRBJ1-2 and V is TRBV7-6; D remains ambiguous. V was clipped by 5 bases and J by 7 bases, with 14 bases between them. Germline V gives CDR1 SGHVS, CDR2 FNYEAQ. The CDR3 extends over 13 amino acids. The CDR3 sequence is CASSRPGGSGYTF. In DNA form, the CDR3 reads TGTGCCAGCAGCCGACCGGGAGGGTCTGGCTACACCTTC.

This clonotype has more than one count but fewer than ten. CDR3 loop: CSAAARTSNTGELFF. The CDR3 DNA reads as TGCAGTGCTGCGGCTCGGACTAGCAACACCGGGGAGCTGTTTTTT. The J gene is TRBJ2-2, the V gene TRBV20-1; 8 bases are a match to TRBD2. V lost 5 bases and J lost 2; bases outside the gene matches: 7. This CDR3 region has 15 residues. Germline CDR1 is DFQATT and CDR2 is SNEGSKA (reference sequence).

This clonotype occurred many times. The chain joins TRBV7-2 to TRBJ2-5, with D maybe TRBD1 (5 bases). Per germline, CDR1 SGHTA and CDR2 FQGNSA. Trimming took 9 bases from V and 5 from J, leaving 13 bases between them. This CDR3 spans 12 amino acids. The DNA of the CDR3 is TGTGCCAGTGCTAGGGGATACGAGACCCAGTACTTC. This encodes CASARGYETQYF.

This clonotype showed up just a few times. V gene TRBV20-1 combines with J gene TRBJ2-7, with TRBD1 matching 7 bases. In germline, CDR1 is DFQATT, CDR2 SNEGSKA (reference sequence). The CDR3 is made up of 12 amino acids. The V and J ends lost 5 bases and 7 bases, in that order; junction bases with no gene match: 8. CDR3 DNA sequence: TGCAGTGCTCCGACAGGGATCCTGGAGCAGTACTTC. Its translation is CSAPTGILEQYF.

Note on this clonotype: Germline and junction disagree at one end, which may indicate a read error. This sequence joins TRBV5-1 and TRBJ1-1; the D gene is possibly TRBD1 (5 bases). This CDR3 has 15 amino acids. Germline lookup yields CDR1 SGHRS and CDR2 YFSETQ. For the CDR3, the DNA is TGCGCCAGCAGCTTGGATGGGGCGAGGAACGCTGAAGCTTTCTTT. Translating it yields CASSLDGARNAEAFF.

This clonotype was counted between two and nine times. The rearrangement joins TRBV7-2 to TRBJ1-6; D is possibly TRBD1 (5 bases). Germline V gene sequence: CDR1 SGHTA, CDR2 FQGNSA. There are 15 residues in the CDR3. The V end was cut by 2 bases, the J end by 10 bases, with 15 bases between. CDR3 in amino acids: CASSLRGGSGSPLHF. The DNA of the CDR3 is TGTGCCAGCAGCTTAAGGGGTGGTTCCGGCTCACCCCTCCACTTT.

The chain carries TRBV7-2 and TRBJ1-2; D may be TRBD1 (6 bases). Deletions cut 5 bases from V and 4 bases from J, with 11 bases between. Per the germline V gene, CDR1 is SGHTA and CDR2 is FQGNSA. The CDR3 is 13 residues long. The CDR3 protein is CASSPDRSYGYTF. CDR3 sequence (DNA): TGTGCCAGCAGCCCGGACAGATCCTATGGCTACACCTTC.

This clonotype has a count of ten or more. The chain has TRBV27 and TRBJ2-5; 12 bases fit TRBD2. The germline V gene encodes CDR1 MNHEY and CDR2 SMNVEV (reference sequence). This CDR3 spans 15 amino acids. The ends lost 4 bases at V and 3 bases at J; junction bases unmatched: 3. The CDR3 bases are TGTGCCAGCAGTTCCCCTAGCGGGGGGGAAGAGACCCAGTACTTC. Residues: CASSSPSGGEETQYF.

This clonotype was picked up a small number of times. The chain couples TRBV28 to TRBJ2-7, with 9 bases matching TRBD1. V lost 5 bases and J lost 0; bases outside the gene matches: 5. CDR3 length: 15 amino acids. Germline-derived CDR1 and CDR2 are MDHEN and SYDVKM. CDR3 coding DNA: TGTGCCAGCAGTCCCCGGGACAGGGACTCCTACGAGCAGTACTTC. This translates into CASSPRDRDSYEQYF.

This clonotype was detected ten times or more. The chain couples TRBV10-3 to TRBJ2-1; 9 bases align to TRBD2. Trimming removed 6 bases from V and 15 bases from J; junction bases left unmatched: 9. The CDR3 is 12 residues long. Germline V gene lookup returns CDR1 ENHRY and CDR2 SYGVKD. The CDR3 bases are TGTGCCATCAGAGACCGGACTAGCGAGGTGTTCTTC. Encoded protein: CAIRDRTSEVFF.

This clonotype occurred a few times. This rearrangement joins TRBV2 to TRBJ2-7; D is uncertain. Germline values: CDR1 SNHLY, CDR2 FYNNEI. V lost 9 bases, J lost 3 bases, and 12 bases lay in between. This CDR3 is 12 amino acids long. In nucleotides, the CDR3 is TGTGCCAGAGGAGCCTCTCTCTACGAGCAGTACTTC. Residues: CARGASLYEQYF.

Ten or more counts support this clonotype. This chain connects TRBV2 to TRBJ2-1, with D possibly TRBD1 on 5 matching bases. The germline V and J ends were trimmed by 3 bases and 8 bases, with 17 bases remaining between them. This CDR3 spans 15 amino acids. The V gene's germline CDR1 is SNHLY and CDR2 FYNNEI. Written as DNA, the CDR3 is TGTGCCAGCAGTGAGGCAGGGCATCCCCCGGATGAGCAGTTCTTC. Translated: CASSEAGHPPDEQFF.

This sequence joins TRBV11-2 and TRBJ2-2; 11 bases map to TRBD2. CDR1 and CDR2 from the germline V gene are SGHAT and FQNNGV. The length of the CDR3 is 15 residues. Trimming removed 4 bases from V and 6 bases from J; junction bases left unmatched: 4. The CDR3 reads CASSSLAGVPGELFF. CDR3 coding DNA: TGTGCCAGCAGCTCACTAGCGGGGGTTCCCGGGGAGCTGTTTTTT. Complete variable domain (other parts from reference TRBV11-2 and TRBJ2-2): EAGVAQSPRYKIIEKRQSVAFWCNPISGHATLYWYQQILGQGPKLLIQFQNNGVVDDSQLPKDRFSAERLKGVDSTLKIQPAKLEDSAVYLCASSSLAGVPGELFFGEGSRLTVL.

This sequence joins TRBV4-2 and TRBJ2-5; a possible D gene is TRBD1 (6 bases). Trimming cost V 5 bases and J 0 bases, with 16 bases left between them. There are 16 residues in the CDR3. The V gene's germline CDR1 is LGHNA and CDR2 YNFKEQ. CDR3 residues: CASSSSLTGNQETQYF. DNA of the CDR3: TGTGCCAGCAGCTCGTCTCTAACAGGGAACCAAGAGACCCAGTACTTC.

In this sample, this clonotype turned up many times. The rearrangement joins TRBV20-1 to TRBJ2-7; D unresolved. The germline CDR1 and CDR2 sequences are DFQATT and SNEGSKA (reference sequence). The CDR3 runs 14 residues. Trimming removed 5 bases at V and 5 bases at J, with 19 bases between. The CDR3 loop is CSALRPGFVHEQYF. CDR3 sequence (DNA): TGCAGTGCTCTACGTCCGGGTTTCGTCCACGAGCAGTACTTC.

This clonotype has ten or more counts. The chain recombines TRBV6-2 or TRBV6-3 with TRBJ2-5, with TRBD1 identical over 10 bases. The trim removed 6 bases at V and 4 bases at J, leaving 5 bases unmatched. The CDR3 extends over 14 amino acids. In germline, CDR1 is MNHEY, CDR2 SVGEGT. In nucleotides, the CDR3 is TGTGCCAGCAGACGGACAGGGGGTACAGAGACCCAGTACTTC. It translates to CASRRTGGTETQYF.

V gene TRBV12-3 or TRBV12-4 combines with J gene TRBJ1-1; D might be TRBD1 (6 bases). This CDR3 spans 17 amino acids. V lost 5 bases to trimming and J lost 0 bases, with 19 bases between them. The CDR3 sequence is CASSLPRGGLLNTEAFF. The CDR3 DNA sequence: TGTGCCAGCAGTCTCCCTCGAGGGGGACTCCTGAACACTGAAGCTTTCTTT.

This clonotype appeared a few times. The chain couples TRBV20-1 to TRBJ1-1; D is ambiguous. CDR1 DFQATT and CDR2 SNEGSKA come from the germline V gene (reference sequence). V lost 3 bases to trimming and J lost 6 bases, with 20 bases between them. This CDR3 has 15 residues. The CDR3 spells CSARVPQRSRSEAFF. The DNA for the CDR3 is TGCAGTGCTAGGGTTCCCCAGCGAAGTCGGTCTGAAGCTTTCTTT.

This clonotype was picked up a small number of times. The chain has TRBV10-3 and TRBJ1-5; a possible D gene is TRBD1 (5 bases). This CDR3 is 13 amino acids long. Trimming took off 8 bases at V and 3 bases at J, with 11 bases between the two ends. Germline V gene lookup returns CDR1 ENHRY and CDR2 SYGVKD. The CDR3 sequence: CAIRGSDNQPQHF. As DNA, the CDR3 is TGTGCCATCCGGGGCAGCGACAATCAGCCCCAGCATTTT.